This T cell receptor (beta chain) was sequenced for a study of tumor and adjacent non-tumor tissue in lung cancer. RNA was extracted from bulk tissue without any cell sorting. The normal lung tissue was taken more than 3 cm from the tumor edge. A modified ARM-PCR protocol with three rounds of nested PCR amplified TCRbeta. TCRdb reanalysed the multiplex PCR reads using MiXCR and keeps one entry per CDR3 protein. Counted here are approximately 100,000 distinct CDR3 sequences, 55% to 65% occurring once; the ten biggest clones make up roughly 19%. The CDR3 sequence is 16 residues long. Germline V gene data show CDR1 as LNHDA and CDR2 as SQIVND (reference sequence). This clonotype was counted a single time. Sequence at one end of the junction differs from germline and may be a read error.

The sequence was obtained from a man aged 25 to 40 with non-small cell lung cancer. This sequence joins TRBV19 and TRBJ2-3, with TRBD1 identical over 9 bases. Material for sequencing was distant non-tumor lung tissue. This CDR3 is CASRVYRGPGTGTQYF. DNA of the CDR3: TGTGCCAGTAGAGTCTACAGGGGGCCGGGCACAGGTACGCAGTATTTT. The variable domain in full, completed from reference TRBV19 and TRBJ2-3, reads DGGITQSPKYLFRKEGQNVTLSCEQNLNHDAMYWYRQDPGQGLRLIYYSQIVNDFQKGDIAEGYSVSREKKESFPLTVTSAQKNPTAFYLCASRVYRGPGTGTQYFGPGTRLTVL.